The 23 T cell receptor beta chains given below trace back to one sample, sequenced in a study of cytomegalovirus exposure and HLA in healthy donors. Libraries were prepared by immunoSEQ multiplex PCR; TCRdb keeps only in-frame clonotypes and omits some of them. In the table there are about 130,000 clones, roughly nine tenths of which are singletons. Material for sequencing was PBMCs. The receptors originated from a woman under 30 in good health and CMV-seronegative.

J is TRBJ1-1 and V is TRBV5-1, with 9 bases matching TRBD1. CDR1 and CDR2 (germline): SGHRS, YFSETQ. Germline trimming cut 2 bases from V and 0 bases from J; bases unmatched to any gene: 5. There are 16 residues in the CDR3. In nucleotides, the CDR3 is TGCGCCAGCAGCTTTCGGGGACAGGGCTTGAACACTGAAGCTTTCTTT. Its translation: CASSFRGQGLNTEAFF.

The chain is built from TRBV28 and TRBJ2-2; no firm D call. Trimming removed 2 bases at V and 2 bases at J, with 9 bases between. The CDR3 loop spans 15 amino acids. Germline CDR1 MDHEN, CDR2 SYDVKM. The DNA of the CDR3 is TGTGCCAGCAGTTTAGAGGTCCTAAACACCGGGGAGCTGTTTTTT. Translating gives CASSLEVLNTGELFF.

This clone has more than one count but fewer than ten. This chain links TRBV10-3 with TRBJ2-2; TRBD1 aligns across 9 bases. V trimming: 4 bases; J trimming: 5 bases; junction bases outside the gene matches: 5. CDR3 length: 15 residues. Germline CDR1 is ENHRY and CDR2 is SYGVKD. The CDR3 DNA sequence: TGTGCCATCAGTGGGACAGGGGTAAAGACCGGGGAGCTGTTTTTT. It is translated as CAISGTGVKTGELFF.

The rearrangement links TRBV7-9 to TRBJ2-7, with 11 bases that match TRBD2. J gave up 6 bases and V 4 bases, and 5 bases lay outside the gene matches. The CDR3 runs 14 residues. The germline gives CDR1 SEHNR, CDR2 FQNEAQ (reference sequence). The CDR3, as DNA: TGTGCCAGCAGCTCCATAGCGGGAGGGTCCGAGCAGTACTTC. Its translation: CASSSIAGGSEQYF. Combining the CDR3 with reference TRBV7-9 and TRBJ2-7 gives the whole variable domain DTGVSQNPRHKITKRGQNVTFRCDPISEHNRLYWYRQTLGQGPEFLTYFQNEAQLEKSRLLSDRFSAERPKGSFSTLEIQRTEQGDSAMYLCASSSIAGGSEQYFGPGTRLTVT.

A single count supports this clone. V is TRBV5-1 and J is TRBJ2-7, with 9 bases lining up with TRBD2. The ends lost 0 bases at V and 9 bases at J; junction bases unmatched: 7. This CDR3 contains 14 residues. CDR1 SGHRS and CDR2 YFSETQ come from the germline V gene. CDR3 bases: TGCGCCAGCAGCTTGGGAGCGGGAGGTGATATGCAGTACTTC. Its translation: CASSLGAGGDMQYF.

The chain uses TRBV6-1 and TRBJ2-7, with D maybe TRBD2 (5 bases). The V and J ends lost 6 bases and 3 bases respectively, with 15 bases between them. Per germline, CDR1 MNHNS and CDR2 SASEGT. The CDR3 has 14 amino acids. The CDR3 DNA follows: TGTGCCAGCAGGGAAAAGGACTGGGGCTACGAGCAGTACTTC. Its translation is CASREKDWGYEQYF.

J is TRBJ2-3 and V is TRBV7-8; TRBD2 might be the D (5 bases). The CDR3 totals 17 residues. With 5 bases removed from V and 2 bases from J, the gap between germline ends came to 20 bases. Germline V lookup: CDR1 SGHVS, CDR2 FQNEAQ. The CDR3 here is CASSATRTGLITDTQYF. The CDR3 DNA sequence: TGTGCCAGCAGCGCCACCCGGACTGGGCTTATCACAGATACGCAGTATTTT. The variable domain in full, with the rest retrieved from reference TRBV7-8 and TRBJ2-3, is GAGVSQSPRYKVAKRGQDVALRCDPISGHVSLFWYQQALGQGPEFLTYFQNEAQLDKSGLPSDRFFAERPEGSVSTLKIQRTQQEDSAVYLCASSATRTGLITDTQYFGPGTRLTVL.

The chain recombines TRBV15 with TRBJ2-2; D uncertain. The germline V and J ends were trimmed by 0 bases and 1 base, with 15 bases remaining between them. The CDR3 has 18 amino acids. The germline CDR1 and CDR2 sequences are LNHNV and YYDKDF (reference sequence). The CDR3 bases are TGTGCCACCAGCAGAGATCCCGCCCCCGCGGAGAACACCGGGGAGCTGTTTTTT. Translating gives CATSRDPAPAENTGELFF.

This chain uses TRBV13 with TRBJ2-3; tentative D call: TRBD1 (5 bases). Deletions cut 3 bases from V and 3 bases from J, with 10 bases between. The CDR3 runs 14 residues. Germline CDR1 is PRHDT and CDR2 is FYEKMQ (reference sequence). DNA for the CDR3: TGTGCCAGCAGCTTGGGGCGGAAAACAGATACGCAGTATTTT. It is translated as CASSLGRKTDTQYF. The full variable domain, in which reference TRBV13 and TRBJ2-3 provide the parts outside the CDR3, is AAGVIQSPRHLIKEKRETATLKCYPIPRHDTVYWYQQGPGQDPQFLISFYEKMQSDKGSIPDRFSAQQFSDYHSELNMSSLELGDSALYFCASSLGRKTDTQYFGPGTRLTVL.

The chain links TRBV7-6 to TRBJ1-3, with D hard to call. The CDR3 runs to 12 residues. Trimming shortened V by 5 bases and J by 3 bases, and 5 bases separated the two germline ends. CDR1 is SGHVS, CDR2 FNYEAQ, per germline. The CDR3 DNA reads TGTGCCAGCAGCCCAGGTGGAAACACCATATATTTT. Its protein product is CASSPGGNTIYF.

This rearrangement joins TRBV7-9 to TRBJ1-1; tentative D call: TRBD1 (6 bases). The germline CDR1 and CDR2 sequences are SEHNR and FQNEAQ (reference sequence). Trimming removed 2 bases at V and 4 bases at J, with 11 bases between. There are 14 residues in the CDR3. Here the CDR3 DNA reads TGTGCCAGCAGCTTATCAGGGGCGAGCACTGAAGCTTTCTTT. Its translation: CASSLSGASTEAFF.

CDR3 DNA: TGTGCCAGCTCTCGCCTAGCGAATAAGTACGAGCAGTACTTC. Protein: CASSRLANKYEQYF. This chain links TRBV27 with TRBJ2-7, with D perhaps TRBD2 (6 bases). The CDR3 sequence is 14 residues long. Germline lookup yields CDR1 MNHEY and CDR2 SMNVEV (reference sequence). V lost 8 bases and J 4 bases, leaving 18 bases between the germline ends.

The rearrangement joins TRBV13 to TRBJ1-1; D may be TRBD1 (5 bases). The germline CDR1 and CDR2 sequences are PRHDT and FYEKMQ (reference sequence). Trimming stripped 4 bases from V and 1 base from J, with 7 bases between. This CDR3 spans 13 amino acids. The CDR3 nucleotides are TGTGCCAGCAGCTCTAGGGGGAACACTGAAGCTTTCTTT. Amino acids: CASSSRGNTEAFF.

V usage is TRBV7-2 and J usage is TRBJ2-3; D might be TRBD2 (6 bases). Germline V lookup: CDR1 SGHTA, CDR2 FQGNSA. The CDR3 extends over 15 amino acids. Trimming stripped 3 bases from V and 3 bases from J, with 13 bases between. The CDR3 DNA reads as TGTGCCAGCAGCTTTCAGAACGGGAGAACAGATACGCAGTATTTT. Translation: CASSFQNGRTDTQYF.

The rearrangement links TRBV5-1 to TRBJ1-2; 10 bases line up with TRBD1. Trimming took 4 bases from V and 7 from J; bases not matched to a gene: 10. This CDR3 is built from 15 residues. Germline V CDR1 and CDR2: SGHRS, YFSETQ. The CDR3 region is CASSVLTGGDGGYTF. CDR3 coding DNA: TGCGCCAGCAGCGTACTGACAGGGGGCGACGGTGGCTACACCTTC.

The V call is TRBV4-1, the J call TRBJ2-3; 7 nucleotides line up with TRBD2. The junction had 12 bases not matched to a gene; V was cut back by 1 base and J by 5 bases. Germline CDR1 MGHRA, CDR2 YSYEKL. This CDR3 is built from 17 residues. The CDR3 loop reads CASSQVAGRPTKDTQYF. For the CDR3, the DNA is TGCGCCAGCAGCCAAGTTGCCGGGAGGCCGACTAAAGATACGCAGTATTTT.

DNA for the CDR3: TGTGCCAGCAGTCCGGACTCAGGAAACACCATATATTTT. This gives the protein CASSPDSGNTIYF. V and J are TRBV6-1 and TRBJ1-3; D remains unclear. V was cut by 5 bases and J by 4 bases, with 9 bases left in between. This CDR3 comprises 13 residues. Per germline, CDR1 MNHNS and CDR2 SASEGT.

The chain joins TRBV11-2 to TRBJ2-7; 9 nucleotides align to TRBD1. V shed 1 base and J 7 bases; nucleotides not matched to a gene: 8. CDR3 length: 15 residues. Germline-derived CDR1 and CDR2 are SGHAT and FQNNGV. The CDR3 bases are TGTGCCAGCAGCTTAGTCGGGACAGGGTATGAAGAGCAGTACTTC. Translating gives CASSLVGTGYEEQYF.

V gene TRBV19 combines with J gene TRBJ2-3; 11 nucleotides agree with TRBD2. V shed 6 bases, J shed 3 bases, and the junction held 11 bases outside the gene matches. From germline, CDR1 is LNHDA and CDR2 SQIVND (reference sequence). The CDR3 is 17 residues long. CDR3 coding DNA: TGTGCCAGTAGCCTGCAAGTAGCGGGAGGGTTAACAGATACGCAGTATTTT. Its translation: CASSLQVAGGLTDTQYF.

V usage is TRBV6-5 and J usage is TRBJ1-1; tentative D call: TRBD1 (5 bases). The germline V gene has CDR1 MNHEY and CDR2 SVGAGI. CDR3 size: 12 residues. V shed 9 bases and J shed 4 bases, with 12 bases lying between them. In DNA form, the CDR3 reads TGTGCCAGTCGGCGGCAGGGCACTGAAGCTTTCTTT. Its translation: CASRRQGTEAFF.

This clone was observed a single time. The J gene is TRBJ2-7, the V gene TRBV11-2; 11 bases map to TRBD1. Germline V gene data show CDR1 as SGHAT and CDR2 as FQNNGV. The CDR3 consists of 14 residues. The J segment lost 2 bases and the V segment lost 5 bases, leaving 2 bases of the junction unmatched. CDR3 nucleotide sequence: TGTGCCAGCAGCCCGGGACAGGGGGCCTACGAGCAGTACTTC. Protein sequence: CASSPGQGAYEQYF.

The chain is built from TRBV9 and TRBJ2-3, with 8 positions matching TRBD2. V lost 4 bases to trimming and J lost 0 bases; unmatched junction nucleotides: 7. CDR3 length equals 16 residues. Germline V CDR1 and CDR2: SGDLS, YYNGEE. The CDR3 coding sequence is TGTGCCAGCAGCCCCGGGGGGGGTCCTAGCACAGATACGCAGTATTTT. Amino acid sequence: CASSPGGGPSTDTQYF. Complete variable domain (other parts from reference TRBV9 and TRBJ2-3): DSGVTQTPKHLITATGQRVTLRCSPRSGDLSVYWYQQSLDQGLQFLIQYYNGEERAKGNILERFSAQQFPDLHSELNLSSLELGDSALYFCASSPGGGPSTDTQYFGPGTRLTVL.

The chain has TRBV27 and TRBJ1-1; D perhaps matches TRBD1 (6 bases). Germline-derived CDR1 and CDR2 are MNHEY and SMNVEV (reference sequence). Between the trimmed V and J ends, which lost 1 base and 5 bases, there was a span of 11 bases. This CDR3 has 14 residues. The CDR3 coding sequence is TGTGCCAGCAGTTTATGGGGGCGAGGGACTGAAGCTTTCTTT. It specifies CASSLWGRGTEAFF.